The entry that follows covers one T cell receptor beta chain sequence. Germline loops: CDR1 MNHEY, CDR2 SVGAGI. V was cut by 6 bases and J by 9 bases, with 17 bases left in between. The CDR3 extends over 13 amino acids. Original processing methods: How many nucleated cells were present was estimated from reference gene primer amplification. Clones were sequenced by immunoSEQ multiplex PCR, and TCRdb holds only the in-frame ones, with some missing. The V and J calls and clone size come from that table; D and trimming were worked out from the DNA. The top ten hold about 4.5% of the sample, which has approximately 100,000 clones, about 90% seen once. The data originate from a study of blood T cell repertoires in COVID-19. Study as a whole: COVID-19 samples collected from the United States, Italy and Spain covered acute and convalescent phases. The cDNA or gDNA used as material had been derived from T cells, B-cell-depleted T cells, or PBMCs.

This TCR came from a man between 65 and 80 years old with acute or convalescent COVID-19. Source material: peripheral blood. The V and J genes are TRBV6-5 and TRBJ1-1, with D possibly TRBD1 on 5 matching bases. The CDR3 DNA follows: TGTGCCAGCAGCTCAAACGTCGGGGGACAAGCTTTCTTT. Protein product: CASSSNVGGQAFF.